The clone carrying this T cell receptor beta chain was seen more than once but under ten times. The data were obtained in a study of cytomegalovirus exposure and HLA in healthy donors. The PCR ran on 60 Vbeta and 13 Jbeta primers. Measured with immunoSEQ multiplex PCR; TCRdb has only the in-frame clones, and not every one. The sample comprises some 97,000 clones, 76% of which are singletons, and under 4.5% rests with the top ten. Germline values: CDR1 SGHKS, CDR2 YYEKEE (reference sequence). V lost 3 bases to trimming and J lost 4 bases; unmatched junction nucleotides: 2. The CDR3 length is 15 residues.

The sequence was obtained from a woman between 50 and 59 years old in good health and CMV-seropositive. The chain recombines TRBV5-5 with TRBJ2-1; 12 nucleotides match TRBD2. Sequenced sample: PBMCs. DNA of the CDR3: TGTGCCAGCAGCTGGGGACTAGCGGGTTACAATGAGCAGTTCTTC. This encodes CASSWGLAGYNEQFF.